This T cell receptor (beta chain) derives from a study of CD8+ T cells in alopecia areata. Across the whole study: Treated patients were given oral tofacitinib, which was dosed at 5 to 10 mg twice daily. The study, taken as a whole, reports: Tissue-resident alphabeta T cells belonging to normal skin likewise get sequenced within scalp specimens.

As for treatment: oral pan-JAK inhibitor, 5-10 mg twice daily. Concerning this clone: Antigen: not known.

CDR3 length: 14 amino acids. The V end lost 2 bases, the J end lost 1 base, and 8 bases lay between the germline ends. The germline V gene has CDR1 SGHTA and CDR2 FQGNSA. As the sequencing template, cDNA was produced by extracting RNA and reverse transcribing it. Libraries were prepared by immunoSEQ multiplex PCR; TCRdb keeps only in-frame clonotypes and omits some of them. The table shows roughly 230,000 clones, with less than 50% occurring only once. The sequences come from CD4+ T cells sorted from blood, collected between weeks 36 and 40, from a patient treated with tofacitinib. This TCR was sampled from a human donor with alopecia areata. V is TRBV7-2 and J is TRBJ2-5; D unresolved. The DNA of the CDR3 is TGTGCCAGCAGCTTATTTCAGCCCCAAGAGACCCAGTACTTC. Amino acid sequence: CASSLFQPQETQYF.